The rows below give T cell receptor beta chains drawn from one sample of a study of T cell responses to AZD1222 COVID-19 vaccine. TCRdb's table, derived via immunoSEQ multiplex PCR, lists solely in-frame clones and lacks some. The sample records more than 100,000 clones, 80% to 95% being singletons. The sample here was peripheral blood, taken on day 0 of AZD1222 vaccination. These receptors all stem from an adult in good health. The conserved cysteine and the conserved F or W are not part of the CDR3 here. Fields, in order: V gene, CDR3 protein.

v_call: TRBV11-3
cdr3_aa: ASSFTGGTEYTGELF

v_call: TRBV28
cdr3_aa: ASRGGQLNTEAF

v_call: TRBV27
cdr3_aa: ASSWGGRNSPLH

v_call: TRBV7-9
cdr3_aa: ASSGDRVGSPLH

v_call: TRBV27
cdr3_aa: ASWGSETGWEQF

v_call: TRBV4-1
cdr3_aa: ASSQARNNEQF

v_call: TRBV19
cdr3_aa: ASSDQHEVWDIQY

v_call: TRBV4-3
cdr3_aa: ASSQGLAGGSDTQY

v_call: TRBV19
cdr3_aa: ASTSILDGPSYGYT

v_call: TRBV19
cdr3_aa: ATQRYWGTNEKLF

v_call: TRBV18
cdr3_aa: ASSPRPAEKLF

v_call: TRBV3-1/TRBV3-2
cdr3_aa: ASSQGTSGSHYEQY

v_call: TRBV6-2/TRBV6-3
cdr3_aa: ASSYLVGLQGATNEKLF

v_call: TRBV19
cdr3_aa: ASSMGGIGYGYT

v_call: TRBV28
cdr3_aa: ASSLLGEYNEQF

v_call: TRBV12-5
cdr3_aa: ASGLVLTGASSYNEQF

v_call: TRBV2
cdr3_aa: ASRISMGTEAF

v_call: TRBV5-4
cdr3_aa: ASSFDRGVEKLF

v_call: TRBV28
cdr3_aa: ASSLLGRVGAF

v_call: TRBV19
cdr3_aa: ASRLTGGLSSYEQY

v_call: TRBV6-2/TRBV6-3
cdr3_aa: ASSTAPQGEQY

v_call: TRBV9
cdr3_aa: ASSEAGQGAAKGYT

v_call: TRBV13
cdr3_aa: ASSFPANTEAF

v_call: TRBV7-9
cdr3_aa: ASHDIVGAWTEAF

v_call: TRBV7-9
cdr3_aa: ASSPSGGDSPLH

v_call: TRBV5-1
cdr3_aa: ASSLGDRVFADTEAF

v_call: TRBV5-4
cdr3_aa: ASGSAAQETQY

v_call: TRBV11-2
cdr3_aa: ASSMARGGYT

v_call: TRBV28
cdr3_aa: ASSLTAYGYT

v_call: TRBV7-2
cdr3_aa: ASSFTTGSSGYT

v_call: TRBV6-5
cdr3_aa: ASRNKNTGELF

v_call: TRBV30
cdr3_aa: AWRLAGETQY

v_call: TRBV23-1
cdr3_aa: ASSQSEAGGIRSSYNEQF

v_call: TRBV6-5
cdr3_aa: ASSYSSGRSYEQY

v_call: TRBV29-1
cdr3_aa: SAVSSYNEQF

v_call: TRBV19
cdr3_aa: ASSIGELAGDLEQY

v_call: TRBV30
cdr3_aa: AWSLGQDYGYT

v_call: TRBV29-1
cdr3_aa: SVDTSLGTGELF

v_call: TRBV10-1
cdr3_aa: ASSAGDDTYEQY